This TCR beta chain comes out of a study of CD8+CD57+ T cells in acquired aplastic anemia. The wider study: Sorted cells (CD4+ and CD8+) yielded DNA amounts that averaged approximately 3.2 ug.

Genomic DNA templated the TCR beta VDJ and CDR3 profiling. A single record per CDR3 protein comes from TCRdb applying MiXCR to the reads. Seen here are about 68,000 distinct CDR3 sequences, almost 55% observed once, and the top ten hold approximately 8.3%. The table lists this clonotype with many counts. CDR3 length: 15 amino acids. V lost 7 bases to trimming and J lost 0 bases, with 13 bases between them. Germline lookup yields CDR1 MNHEY and CDR2 SMNVEV (reference sequence). The V call is TRBV27, the J call TRBJ1-5; no clear D gene. The clonotype was recovered from a human donor in good health, serving as a control. The material sequenced was sorted CD4+, CD8+, or CD8+CD57+ T cells (not recorded which) from PBMCs. The DNA for the CDR3 is TGTGCCAGCAAGTCCCGGACGGTTAGCAATCAGCCCCAGCATTTT. It specifies CASKSRTVSNQPQHF.